This T cell receptor beta chain was profiled in a study of shared clonotypes between healthy human individuals (dated by TCRdb to about 2020). In terms of the full investigation: Three men and a couple of women, aged 18 to 49 years, made up the cohort. For each donor, CD4 naive and CD4 memory were each given three plates, CD8 naive was given two plates, and CD8 memory was given one plate. The study deeply sequenced blood TCR repertoires of several healthy adults to estimate repertoire size and the extent of clonotype sharing between individuals. Different laboratories and diverse techniques were used to prepare libraries and sequence TCR repertoires, to increase sequencing depth and limit assay-specific biases. Each donor's leukapheresis produced roughly between roughly 0.9 and 9 billion PBMCs.

Using the deep immunoSEQ assay, TCR CDR3 regions were amplified from genomic DNA by multiplex PCR. Extracted genomic DNA from each cell subset was spread evenly across all wells of several immunoSEQ 96-well plates, with each plate serving as a replicate. For sorted subsets, roughly 200 ng of genomic DNA, equivalent to roughly 30,000 T cell genomes, went into each replicate PCR. The purified libraries were quantified using a Qubit 3.0 fluorometer, sized with a Bioanalyzer 2100, and then quantified again using the KAPA Library Quantification kit. Every immunoSEQ 96-well plate was sequenced on a separate single-read 150-cycle Illumina NextSeq 550 flow cell. Regarding the original processing steps: Because the immunoSEQ output included only junctional sequences and no quality scores, the filtering could not be the same as the filtering used for full-length reads. To assign V/J genes and CDR3, sequences were annotated against IMGT germline references using PyIR, a Python wrapper for IgBLAST v1.9. Reads were filtered out if the reads had weak V/J assignments (E-value above 1e-6), no CDR3, stop codons, out-of-frame junctions, or ambiguous translated residues. V3J clonotypes were defined by identical inferred V gene, J gene, and CDR3 amino acid sequence. Percentage overlap between repertoires was calculated by dividing the number of shared unique clonotypes by the size of the smaller repertoire. Repertoire richness was assessed with RTK rarefaction, the Chao1 estimator, and Recon v2.1 estimates of unobserved clonotypes. OLGA was used to compute generation probabilities for all TCRbeta clonotypes that the gDNA method yielded from a handful of donors. This is the immuneACCESS table as TCRdb keeps it, with only in-frame sequences that have V and J called. A part of the clones is gone; compared with another copy, unresolved V genes explain less than half, and the rest is unexplained. That table furnishes V, J and clone size, whereas the DNA furnished D and trimming. The sample table contains about 2.1 million clones; only one count was recorded for 93% of them. The ten top clones hold approximately 1.6% of the sample.

CD8 naive samples were CD45RO-negative cells positively selected for CCR7, giving a CD45RA+CCR7+ population that excluded TemRA cells. The donors were healthy, HIV-negative adults who had no recently reported acute infections or vaccinations. All donors were Caucasian adults living in Nashville, Tennessee, USA. Blood was obtained by leukapheresis, after which PBMCs were separated by Ficoll-Histopaque density gradient centrifugation and cryopreserved in liquid nitrogen vapor phase. Analytical flow cytometry was used to check the purity and quantity of every magnetically sorted T cell population. From each sorted fraction, genomic DNA was isolated and quantified by UV absorbance on a Nanodrop 2000c. On this clone: Its antigen remains undetermined. Base quality data are lacking; no much larger clone is found one base away.

General findings and caveats noted by the study authors: Pairwise subsampling indicated that sequencing depth was expected to affect the degree of clonotype sharing among donors. Even with the large sequencing depth, rarefaction of the sorted-subset datasets indicated that sequencing was incomplete. Larger estimated clonotype richness was generally found for naive subsets than for memory subsets. About 4.5% of naive CD4, 3.5% of naive CD8, approximately 2% of memory CD4, and approximately 0.39% of memory CD8 clonotypes were shared across several donors. Compared with non-shared clonotypes, the clonotypes found in all four sorted-subset donors had higher generation probabilities. Because the study included a small number of donors, the genetic and exposure-history diversity represented was limited. Sampling was limited to blood, and TCR repertoires in tissue likely differ from TCR repertoires in blood.

Compared with germline, V lacks 5 bases and J lacks 0 bases; bases without a gene match: 7. From cysteine to phenylalanine, the CDR3 is 16 amino acids long. Only the CDR3 part of the read is kept: 48 bases, read in frame from the first base. Per the germline V gene, SNHLY is the CDR1 and FYNNEI is the CDR2. Sequencing was done on a sample of naive CD8+ T cells from PBMCs. The cell subset or site label on this specimen signifies: CD45RA+CCR7+. This clonotype was sampled from a man younger than 35 in good health. Some clones in this sample may be carry-over from other donors' samples. Recombination connected TRBV2 to TRBJ2-5, with 9 bases matching TRBD2. This receptor carries the CDR3 CASSPPSGTDQETQYF. The DNA reads TGTGCCAGCAGTCCGCCTAGCGGGACGGACCAAGAGACCCAGTACTTC.